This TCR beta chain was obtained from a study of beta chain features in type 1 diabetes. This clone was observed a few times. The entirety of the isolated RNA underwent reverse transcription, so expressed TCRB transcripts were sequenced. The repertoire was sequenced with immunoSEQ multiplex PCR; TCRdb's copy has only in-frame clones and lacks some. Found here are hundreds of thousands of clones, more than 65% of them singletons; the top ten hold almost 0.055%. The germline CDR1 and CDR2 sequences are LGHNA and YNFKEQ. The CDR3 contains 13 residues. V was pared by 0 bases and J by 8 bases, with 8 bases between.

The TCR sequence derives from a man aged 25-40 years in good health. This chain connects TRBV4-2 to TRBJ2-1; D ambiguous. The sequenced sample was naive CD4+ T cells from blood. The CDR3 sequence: CASSQDLGYEQFF. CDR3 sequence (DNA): TGTGCCAGCAGCCAAGATCTCGGGTATGAGCAGTTCTTC.